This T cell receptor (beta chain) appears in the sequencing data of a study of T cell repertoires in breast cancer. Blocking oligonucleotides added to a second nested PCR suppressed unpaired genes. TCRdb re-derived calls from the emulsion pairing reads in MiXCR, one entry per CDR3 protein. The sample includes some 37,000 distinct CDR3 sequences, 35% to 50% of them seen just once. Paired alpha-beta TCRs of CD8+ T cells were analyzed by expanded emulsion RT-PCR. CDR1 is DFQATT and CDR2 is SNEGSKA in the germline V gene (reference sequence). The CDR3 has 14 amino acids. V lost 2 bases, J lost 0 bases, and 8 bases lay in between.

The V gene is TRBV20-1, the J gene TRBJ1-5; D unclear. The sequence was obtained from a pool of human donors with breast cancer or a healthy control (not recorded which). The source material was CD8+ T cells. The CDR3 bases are TGCAGTGCTAGAACGGGAGTTAGCAATCAGCCCCAGCATTTT. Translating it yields CSARTGVSNQPQHF.